These 6 T cell receptor beta chains came from one sample sequenced in a study of pediatric ulcerative colitis. The rectum was sampled with one to two pinch biopsies at colonoscopy. The method was immunoSEQ multiplex PCR; TCRdb's version includes in-frame clones alone and lacks a portion of them. The top ten clones hold 4.5% of a sample with around 12,000 clones, 60% to 80% of them seen once. Input material: gut tissue. All receptors derive from a boy between 10 and 17 years old who was a control in a study of pediatric ulcerative colitis.

The chain uses TRBV7-2 and TRBJ1-1, with D hard to call. Germline V gives CDR1 SGHTA, CDR2 FQGNSA. The CDR3 has 13 residues. Trimming stripped 5 bases from V and 6 bases from J, with 13 bases between. For the CDR3, the DNA is TGTGCCAGCAGCCCCGTCGTAGGCGCTGAAGCTTTCTTT. It codes for CASSPVVGAEAFF.

This clone was seen a handful of times. The chain employs TRBV30 and TRBJ1-1, with D unresolved. The germline V gene encodes CDR1 GTSNPN and CDR2 SVGIG (reference sequence). This CDR3 has 13 amino acids. V gave up 0 bases and J gave up 6 bases, with 11 bases separating them. CDR3 bases: TGTGCCTGGAGTGTTACCTGGTGGGCTGAAGCTTTCTTT. Protein: CAWSVTWWAEAFF.

In regard to this clone: One end of the junction is discordant with germline, which a read error may explain. The chain has TRBV4-3 and TRBJ1-1, with 8 nucleotides matching TRBD1. This CDR3 region has 13 residues. CDR1 LGHNA and CDR2 YSLEER come from the germline V gene. CDR3 loop: CASSQDRGTGALF. CDR3 nucleotide sequence: TGCGCCAGCAGCCAAGATAGGGGGACAGGAGCCCTCTTT.

The V and J genes are TRBV5-4 and TRBJ2-1; no definite D call. The CDR3 is 15 amino acids. Deletions cut 7 bases from V and 2 bases from J, with 16 bases between. Per germline, CDR1 SGHNT and CDR2 YYREEE (reference sequence). CDR3 in DNA: TGTGCCAGCGGCCAAGACCCTGGCCCCTACAATGAGCAGTTCTTC. Residues: CASGQDPGPYNEQFF.

The chain is built from TRBV10-1 and TRBJ2-7; D call uncertain. Germline V gives CDR1 WNHNN, CDR2 SYGVQD (reference sequence). Trimming removed 3 bases at V and 0 bases at J, with 15 bases between. The CDR3 consists of 16 residues. CDR3 sequence (DNA): TGCGCCAGCAGTGACTATCGCCGGGCCAGCTCCTACGAGCAGTACTTC. Translation gives CASSDYRRASSYEQYF.

This clone was observed once. The V gene is TRBV2, the J gene TRBJ1-4; D may be TRBD1 (6 bases). The CDR3 has 14 amino acids. Deletions cut 4 bases from V and 8 bases from J, with 14 bases between. Germline CDR1 reads SNHLY; CDR2 reads FYNNEI. CDR3 amino acids: CASSVGASEEKLFF. As DNA, the CDR3 is TGTGCCAGCAGTGTGGGGGCTTCGGAGGAAAAACTGTTTTTT.